The TCR beta chain under discussion was sequenced for a study of cytomegalovirus exposure and HLA in healthy donors. PCR employed 60 Vbeta and 13 Jbeta primers. Clones were read by immunoSEQ multiplex PCR, and TCRdb kept only the in-frame ones, dropping some. In all, the sample yields around 130,000 clones. With respect to this clone: The antigen remains unidentified.

Study results and caveats: Some V segments could not be told apart, so they were left out, TRBV6-2 and TRBV6-3 among them. A list of 164 TCR beta chains associated with cytomegalovirus was given.

The CDR3 loop spans 17 amino acids. Germline CDR1 reads SGHTA; CDR2 reads FQGTGA. The V gene end was trimmed by 2 bases and the J gene end by 4 bases; junction bases not matched to a gene: 12. The chain uses TRBV7-3 and TRBJ2-3; 7 bases are a match to TRBD2. Sample: PBMCs. The sequence was collected from a woman aged 60 to 75 in good health and CMV-seronegative. The CDR3 sequence: CASSLVGSRGGADTQYF. In DNA, the CDR3 is TGTGCCAGCAGCTTAGTGGGTTCGCGTGGGGGGGCAGATACGCAGTATTTT.